The 18 T cell receptor beta chains below come from one sample, sequenced in a study of tissue T cells after allogeneic stem cell transplantation. Profiling relied on immunoSEQ multiplex PCR, and the TCRdb table lists in-frame clones only, not all of them. Of about 1,400 clones listed, around four fifths are singletons. This sample comprised blood, obtained at autopsy. These TCRs come from an older male patient with steroid-refractory graft-versus-host disease after an allogeneic stem cell transplant. The graft donor may have given rise to some T cells.

The CDR3 DNA reads as TGTGCCAGCAGCCAAGGAACCCGGGACGCTGAAGCTTTCTTT. This translates into CASSQGTRDAEAFF. The rearrangement uses TRBV4-2 and TRBJ1-1; D is possibly TRBD1 (5 bases). The germline V gene has CDR1 LGHNA and CDR2 YNFKEQ. V lost 1 base and J 6 bases, leaving 12 bases between the germline ends. There are 14 residues in the CDR3.

The gene calls are TRBV28 and TRBJ1-1; D is possibly TRBD1 (6 bases). CDR1 is MDHEN, CDR2 SYDVKM, per germline. The CDR3 totals 15 residues. V lost 0 bases and J lost 0, with 8 bases in between. CDR3 residues: CASSLWGAMNTEAFF. Here the CDR3 DNA reads TGTGCCAGCAGTTTATGGGGGGCAATGAACACTGAAGCTTTCTTT.

This rearrangement joins TRBV5-6 to TRBJ2-5; D possibly corresponds to TRBD2 (6 bases). The CDR3 extends over 14 amino acids. The germline V gene encodes CDR1 SGHDT and CDR2 YYEEEE. V was clipped by 4 bases and J by 5 bases, with 15 bases between them. CDR3: CASSELEGRETQYF. The CDR3, as DNA: TGTGCCAGCAGCGAGTTGGAGGGCCGGGAGACCCAGTACTTC.

The CDR3 region is CASSQVGSGASSPLNEQFF. CDR3 nucleotides: TGTGCCAGCAGCCAAGTTGGTAGCGGGGCCTCCTCCCCCCTCAATGAGCAGTTCTTC. The chain carries TRBV3-1 (or the pseudogene TRBV3-2) and TRBJ2-1; TRBD2 aligns across 8 bases. V lost 1 base to trimming and J lost 6 bases; unmatched junction nucleotides: 17. The CDR3 contains 19 residues. Germline CDR1 is LGHDT and CDR2 is YNNKEL (reference sequence).

The chain employs TRBV10-2 and TRBJ1-5; D not resolved. In germline, CDR1 is WSHSY, CDR2 SAAADI. CDR3 length: 13 amino acids. V lost 4 bases and J 5 bases, leaving 9 bases between the germline ends. CDR3 nucleotides: TGCGCCAGCAGTGGGTCGGCGTATCAGCCCCAGCATTTT. Amino acids: CASSGSAYQPQHF.

This clone occurred once. The chain is built from TRBV19 and TRBJ2-1; D is unclear. Per germline, CDR1 LNHDA and CDR2 SQIVND (reference sequence). The length of the CDR3 is 15 residues. V shed 5 bases and J shed 6 bases, with 17 bases lying between them. CDR3 loop: CASSSQLGEFNEQFF. DNA of the CDR3: TGTGCCAGTAGTTCCCAATTGGGCGAGTTCAATGAGCAGTTCTTC.

The rearrangement uses TRBV2 and TRBJ2-2; tentatively, D is TRBD2 (6 bases). The CDR3 totals 12 residues. The V gene lost 5 bases and the J gene lost 6 bases, with 7 bases spanning the gap. Germline CDR1 reads SNHLY; CDR2 reads FYNNEI. CDR3 sequence (DNA): TGTGCCAGCAGTAGACTAGCCGGGGAGCTGTTTTTT. This translates into CASSRLAGELFF.

The chain recombines TRBV19 with TRBJ2-5, with TRBD1 matching 7 bases. With 6 bases clipped from V and 3 bases from J, the junction kept 4 bases outside the gene matches. CDR1 is LNHDA, CDR2 SQIVND, per germline (reference sequence). The CDR3 is 13 residues long. CDR3 sequence: CASRIQGEETQYF. As DNA, the CDR3 is TGTGCCAGTAGGATTCAGGGGGAAGAGACCCAGTACTTC.

The chain uses TRBV2 and TRBJ2-7, with a possible D match to TRBD1 (5 bases). The CDR3 is 18 amino acids. Germline V lookup: CDR1 SNHLY, CDR2 FYNNEI. Trimming removed 2 bases at V and 3 bases at J, with 23 bases between. The CDR3 DNA reads as TGTGCCAGCAGTGAAAGACTGTTCGGCAGGGAACGGTTCTACGAGCAGTACTTC. It specifies CASSERLFGRERFYEQYF.

The rearrangement joins TRBV2 to TRBJ1-1; no definite D call. The CDR3 spans 18 residues. The ends were cut back, 2 bases at V and 2 bases at J, with 21 bases in the middle. Germline V gene lookup returns CDR1 SNHLY and CDR2 FYNNEI. CDR3 bases: TGTGCCAGCAGTGAACCGAACGGGGATGTATTGGGTAACACTGAAGCTTTCTTT. Its protein product is CASSEPNGDVLGNTEAFF.

The chain has TRBV3-1 (or the pseudogene TRBV3-2) and TRBJ1-2; D gene uncertain. The V gene lost 2 bases and the J gene lost 4 bases, with 14 bases spanning the gap. CDR1 LGHDT and CDR2 YNNKEL come from the germline V gene (reference sequence). The CDR3 is 15 amino acids. The CDR3 sequence is CASSQWAGRTYGYTF. DNA of the CDR3: TGTGCCAGCAGCCAATGGGCTGGCAGGACCTATGGCTACACCTTC.

This clone was seen just once. DNA for the CDR3: TGCGCCAGCAGTGATTCTAGCGGGGTGAGGTACGAGCAGTACTTC. Translated: CASSDSSGVRYEQYF. V and J are TRBV10-2 and TRBJ2-7, with 9 bases fitting TRBD2. Germline V gene lookup returns CDR1 WSHSY and CDR2 SAAADI. The V and J ends lost 3 bases and 4 bases, in that order; junction bases with no gene match: 7. The CDR3 is 15 residues long.

The chain links TRBV5-4 to TRBJ1-3; D unresolved. The CDR3 sequence is 13 residues long. CDR1 and CDR2 from the germline V gene are SGHNT and YYREEE (reference sequence). V was trimmed by 5 bases and J by 4 bases, leaving 10 bases between them. As DNA, the CDR3 is TGTGCCAGCAGTCTTACGGGGGGAAACACCATATATTTT. Its protein product is CASSLTGGNTIYF.

V and J are TRBV5-1 and TRBJ2-1, with D hard to call. Germline CDR1 is SGHRS and CDR2 is YFSETQ. This CDR3 comprises 12 residues. V was cut by 7 bases and J by 4 bases, with 9 bases left in between. The CDR3 DNA sequence: TGCGCCAGCGGTGACCTTTACAATGAGCAGTTCTTC. This encodes CASGDLYNEQFF. The variable domain in full, completed from reference TRBV5-1 and TRBJ2-1, reads KAGVTQTPRYLIKTRGQQVTLSCSPISGHRSVSWYQQTPGQGLQFLFEYFSETQRNKGNFPGRFSGRQFSNSRSEMNVSTLELGDSALYLCASGDLYNEQFFGPGTRLTVL.

The rearrangement joins TRBV3-1 (or the pseudogene TRBV3-2) to TRBJ1-2, with 10 bases identical to TRBD1. Trimming at V came to 4 bases and at J to 7 bases, leaving 6 bases not matched to a gene. CDR3 length: 14 residues. CDR1 and CDR2 from the germline V gene are LGHDT and YNNKEL (reference sequence). The CDR3 spells CASSPDRGSLGYTF. For the CDR3, the DNA is TGTGCCAGCAGCCCGGACAGGGGGTCCCTTGGCTACACCTTC.

The chain recombines TRBV28 with TRBJ1-6, with D perhaps TRBD1 (6 bases). The germline CDR1 and CDR2 sequences are MDHEN and SYDVKM. Trimming pared 6 bases from V and 7 bases from J, leaving 13 bases between. The CDR3 totals 14 residues. CDR3 loop: CASRGWTVNSPLHF. The CDR3 DNA is TGTGCCAGCAGGGGATGGACAGTAAATTCACCCCTCCACTTT.

The rearrangement links TRBV7-9 to TRBJ2-3, with a weak D call TRBD1 (5 bases). Trimming cost V 3 bases and J 1 base, with 8 bases left between them. Germline V gives CDR1 SEHNR, CDR2 FQNEAQ (reference sequence). The CDR3 loop spans 14 amino acids. CDR3 DNA sequence: TGTGCCAGCAGCTTTGGGGCCCGCACAGATACGCAGTATTTT. Encoded protein: CASSFGARTDTQYF.

The rearrangement uses TRBV27 and TRBJ2-5; D is perhaps TRBD1 or TRBD2 (5 bases each). Germline V gene data show CDR1 as MNHEY and CDR2 as SMNVEV (reference sequence). The CDR3 totals 16 residues. The V and J ends lost 0 bases and 1 base respectively, with 12 bases between them. The CDR3 loop reads CASSLSGTWPQETQYF. Here the CDR3 DNA reads TGTGCCAGCAGTTTATCGGGGACCTGGCCCCAAGAGACCCAGTACTTC.